Presented here are 10 T cell receptor beta chains from one specimen sequenced in a study of T cell changes during pregnancy in multiple sclerosis. Some clones are missing from TCRdb's copy, which holds only in-frame ones; the method was immunoSEQ multiplex PCR. The repertoire holds about 30,000 clones, 89% seen once, with 6.9% in the top ten. Here the sequenced sample was CD8+ T cells from peripheral blood mononuclear cells, taken in the second trimester of pregnancy. These receptors were obtained from a female donor with multiple sclerosis, enrolled in a pregnancy study.

V gene TRBV27 combines with J gene TRBJ1-1; D not resolved. Germline CDR1 and CDR2: MNHEY and SMNVEV (reference sequence). The CDR3 sequence is 13 residues long. V dropped 8 bases and J dropped 4 bases, with 14 bases sitting between them. This CDR3 is CASLLRGSTEAFF. The CDR3 coding sequence is TGTGCCAGCCTTCTGCGCGGGTCCACTGAAGCTTTCTTT.

The rearrangement uses TRBV27 and TRBJ2-7; 8 nucleotides align to TRBD2. The CDR3 covers 15 residues. In germline, CDR1 is MNHEY, CDR2 SMNVEV (reference sequence). V gave up 4 bases and J gave up 5 bases; unmatched junction bases: 10. This CDR3 reads CASSSPGGGRDEQYF. CDR3 nucleotide sequence: TGTGCCAGCAGTTCCCCCGGGGGGGGGAGGGACGAGCAGTACTTC.

This clone was seen only once. The rearrangement links TRBV27 to TRBJ2-7; D call uncertain. Per the germline V gene, CDR1 is MNHEY and CDR2 is SMNVEV (reference sequence). Deletions cut 2 bases from V and 6 bases from J, with 8 bases between. The CDR3 spans 12 residues. CDR3: CASSLATGEQYF. The CDR3 region has the DNA TGTGCCAGCAGTTTAGCTACGGGCGAGCAGTACTTC.

The table lists this clone with a few counts. The rearrangement links TRBV7-9 to TRBJ1-2; possibly TRBD1 for D (6 bases). The CDR3 runs to 14 residues. The germline gives CDR1 SEHNR, CDR2 FQNEAQ (reference sequence). With 7 bases removed from V and 5 bases from J, the gap between germline ends came to 17 bases. CDR3 DNA sequence: TGTGCCAGCACCCACAGGGCCGACGCTTATGGCTACACCTTC. Its translation is CASTHRADAYGYTF. Full variable domain (missing parts from reference TRBV7-9 and TRBJ1-2): DTGVSQNPRHKITKRGQNVTFRCDPISEHNRLYWYRQTLGQGPEFLTYFQNEAQLEKSRLLSDRFSAERPKGSFSTLEIQRTEQGDSAMYLCASTHRADAYGYTFGSGTRLTVV.

V is TRBV27 and J is TRBJ2-1; 9 positions match TRBD2. The J segment lost 5 bases and the V segment lost 2 bases, leaving 1 base of the junction unmatched. The CDR3 is 14 amino acids. Per the germline V gene, CDR1 is MNHEY and CDR2 is SMNVEV (reference sequence). This chain's CDR3 is CASSLAGGHNEQFF. As DNA, the CDR3 is TGTGCCAGCAGTTTAGCGGGGGGGCACAATGAGCAGTTCTTC.

This clone was seen a handful of times. This sequence joins TRBV6-4 and TRBJ2-3, with 10 bases that match TRBD1. The CDR3 is 15 amino acids. V trimming: 0 bases; J trimming: 4 bases; junction bases outside the gene matches: 1. Germline CDR1 and CDR2: MRHNA and SNTAGT. CDR3 bases: TGTGCCAGCAGTGACTCGACAGGGGGCCCAGATACGCAGTATTTT. Residues: CASSDSTGGPDTQYF.

J is TRBJ2-3 and V is TRBV6-4, with TRBD1 matching 9 bases. With 4 bases clipped from V and 1 base from J, the junction kept 0 bases outside the gene matches. Germline CDR1 is MRHNA and CDR2 is SNTAGT. The CDR3 loop spans 14 amino acids. Here the CDR3 DNA reads TGTGCCAGCAGTGGGACAGGGGGCACAGATACGCAGTATTTT. Translating gives CASSGTGGTDTQYF.

The rearrangement joins TRBV28 to TRBJ2-2; 9 bases map to TRBD1. Looked up from germline, CDR1 is MDHEN and CDR2 is SYDVKM. The junction had 7 bases not matched to a gene; V was cut back by 5 bases and J by 6 bases. The CDR3 loop spans 15 amino acids. DNA for the CDR3: TGTGCCAGCAGTACCGACAGGGGGGCGGCCGGGGAGCTGTTTTTT. This translates into CASSTDRGAAGELFF.

This chain joins TRBV5-6 and TRBJ2-2; 13 bases fit TRBD2. The CDR3 length is 16 residues. J was trimmed by 4 bases and V by 4 bases; bases with no gene match: 4. Germline values: CDR1 SGHDT, CDR2 YYEEEE. The CDR3 sequence: CASSAGLAGATGELFF. Written as DNA, the CDR3 is TGTGCCAGCAGCGCAGGACTAGCGGGAGCCACCGGGGAGCTGTTTTTT.

This clone was counted once. J is TRBJ1-1 and V is TRBV19; D unresolved. V was trimmed by 8 bases and J by 0 bases, leaving 10 bases between them. The germline CDR1 and CDR2 sequences are LNHDA and SQIVND (reference sequence). The CDR3 runs to 13 residues. CDR3 in DNA: TGTGCCAGTTCTCCCACAGTGAACACTGAAGCTTTCTTT. This gives the protein CASSPTVNTEAFF.